This is a list of T cell receptor beta chains from one sample in a study of regulatory T cells in long-lasting Graves disease. One entry per CDR3 protein results from TCRdb running MiXCR on the multiplex PCR reads. This table holds a few hundred thousand distinct CDR3 sequences, about 20% found once. The material was peripheral blood mononuclear cells (PBMCs), obtained when the disease was refractory, from a patient treated with antithyroid drugs. The receptors shown here come from a female donor with Graves disease. Both conserved end residues are part of each CDR3. The D gene is left open where the match is weak. Part of the rows lack a size; the others show once, few, many or a class for expanded clones.

CDR3nt: TGTGCCAGCAGCTTATTCAACGAGCAGTACTTC
CDR3aa: CASSLFNEQYF
j_gene: TRBJ2-7
v_gene: TRBV7-2
abundance: many
d_gene: -

CDR3nt: TGTGCCAGCAGTGGGACAGTCAGCAATCAGCCCCAGCATTTT
CDR3aa: CASSGTVSNQPQHF
j_gene: TRBJ1-5
v_gene: TRBV7-3
abundance: few
d_gene: TRBD1

CDR3nt: TGTGCCAGCAGCAGGGAAAATAATTCACCCCTCCACTTT
CDR3aa: CASSRENNSPLHF
j_gene: TRBJ1-6
v_gene: TRBV2
abundance: few
d_gene: -

CDR3nt: TGTGCCAGCAGCTTAGAGACCTCGGGAAACACCATATATTTT
CDR3aa: CASSLETSGNTIYF
j_gene: TRBJ1-3
v_gene: TRBV5-6
abundance: few
d_gene: -

CDR3nt: TGTGCCAGCAGCTCAGACAGGGGTGGATACTACGAGCAGTACTTC
CDR3aa: CASSSDRGGYYEQYF
j_gene: TRBJ2-7
v_gene: TRBV7-2
abundance: many
d_gene: TRBD1

CDR3nt: TGCGCCAGCAGCTACCGGGACAGGGTGGACTACGAGCAGTACTTC
CDR3aa: CASSYRDRVDYEQYF
j_gene: TRBJ2-7
v_gene: TRBV5-1
abundance: few
d_gene: TRBD1

CDR3nt: TGTGCCAGCAGCCAAGAGCGCGTTTACACTGAAGCTTTCTTT
CDR3aa: CASSQERVYTEAFF
j_gene: TRBJ1-1
v_gene: TRBV3-1
abundance: few
d_gene: -

CDR3nt: TGTGCCAGCAGCGGACGGGACAGAGAGACCCAGTACTTC
CDR3aa: CASSGRDRETQYF
j_gene: TRBJ2-5
v_gene: TRBV7-9
abundance: -
d_gene: TRBD1

CDR3nt: TGTGCCAGCAGGGGGGGCAGTGAGATTTATGGCTACACCTTC
CDR3aa: CASRGGSEIYGYTF
j_gene: TRBJ1-2
v_gene: TRBV2
abundance: many
d_gene: -

CDR3nt: TGTGCCAGCAGCGTAGATCAGTATCATGAGCAGTTCTTC
CDR3aa: CASSVDQYHEQFF
j_gene: TRBJ2-1
v_gene: TRBV9
abundance: -
d_gene: -

CDR3nt: TGTGCCAGCAGCCCGAGCTCCGGGACAGCAGGCGGGGAGCTGTTTTTT
CDR3aa: CASSPSSGTAGGELFF
j_gene: TRBJ2-2
v_gene: TRBV11-2
abundance: -
d_gene: TRBD1

CDR3nt: TGTGCCAGCAGCTTTGGACAGGGCCATGGCTACACCTTC
CDR3aa: CASSFGQGHGYTF
j_gene: TRBJ1-2
v_gene: TRBV7-3
abundance: many
d_gene: TRBD1

CDR3nt: TGTGCCAGCAGGACAGGGGGCTCTGGAAACACCATATATTTT
CDR3aa: CASRTGGSGNTIYF
j_gene: TRBJ1-3
v_gene: TRBV12-3/TRBV12-4
abundance: -
d_gene: TRBD1

CDR3nt: TGTGCCAGTAGTAGTTCCGGGACAGCCCATCGCCTAGAAAAACTGTTTTTT
CDR3aa: CASSSSGTAHRLEKLFF
j_gene: TRBJ1-4
v_gene: TRBV19
abundance: -
d_gene: TRBD1

CDR3nt: TGTGCCAGCAGTTTTACAGCGGGAGTAACAGATACGCAGTATTTT
CDR3aa: CASSFTAGVTDTQYF
j_gene: TRBJ2-3
v_gene: TRBV28
abundance: -
d_gene: TRBD2

CDR3nt: TGTGCCAGCAGACGGACTAGCGGGACCTACGAGCAGTACTTC
CDR3aa: CASRRTSGTYEQYF
j_gene: TRBJ2-7
v_gene: TRBV12-3/TRBV12-4
abundance: few
d_gene: TRBD2

CDR3nt: TGTGCCAGCAGTTCCTCCGGGACTAGCGTCGAGCAGTACTTC
CDR3aa: CASSSSGTSVEQYF
j_gene: TRBJ2-7
v_gene: TRBV28
abundance: few
d_gene: TRBD2

CDR3nt: TGTGCCAGCAGCCGTGAAGTGGGAGCCAATCAGCCCCAGCATTTT
CDR3aa: CASSREVGANQPQHF
j_gene: TRBJ1-5
v_gene: TRBV11-2
abundance: few
d_gene: -

CDR3nt: TGTGCCAGCAGTTACGGAGACAGAAACTACTTC
CDR3aa: CASSYGDRNYF
j_gene: TRBJ2-7
v_gene: TRBV6-9
abundance: -
d_gene: -

CDR3nt: TGTGCCAGCAGCTTAGGTGCCCGGACAGGGACAGAGACCCAGTACTTC
CDR3aa: CASSLGARTGTETQYF
j_gene: TRBJ2-5
v_gene: TRBV11-2
abundance: many
d_gene: TRBD1

CDR3nt: TGCAGTGCTAGAGTAGGGGGGGACGGTGGCTACACCTTC
CDR3aa: CSARVGGDGGYTF
j_gene: TRBJ1-2
v_gene: TRBV20-1
abundance: -
d_gene: -

CDR3nt: TGTGCCAGCAGCCCCAGGGGCACCCGCTCTGGAAACACCATATATTTT
CDR3aa: CASSPRGTRSGNTIYF
j_gene: TRBJ1-3
v_gene: TRBV2
abundance: few
d_gene: -

CDR3nt: TGTGCCTGGACGAAGGGGACACCGTTACCCCTCCACTTT
CDR3aa: CAWTKGTPLPLHF
j_gene: TRBJ1-6
v_gene: TRBV30
abundance: few
d_gene: -

CDR3nt: TGCAGTGCTTCTGGGGACCCGACCTCCTACGAGCAGTACTTC
CDR3aa: CSASGDPTSYEQYF
j_gene: TRBJ2-7
v_gene: TRBV20-1
abundance: -
d_gene: -

CDR3nt: TGTGCCAGCAGCCAAGACCGGGGATCCTATGGCTACACCTTC
CDR3aa: CASSQDRGSYGYTF
j_gene: TRBJ1-2
v_gene: TRBV4-2
abundance: once
d_gene: -

CDR3nt: TGTGCCAGCGCATGGACAGCGCTCGGTAACTATGGCTACACCTTC
CDR3aa: CASAWTALGNYGYTF
j_gene: TRBJ1-2
v_gene: TRBV28
abundance: many
d_gene: -

CDR3nt: TGCAGCGTTGAGTTGGAGACCCAGTACTTC
CDR3aa: CSVELETQYF
j_gene: TRBJ2-5
v_gene: TRBV29-1
abundance: many
d_gene: -

CDR3nt: TGTGCCAGTAGAGGGACCGTAAGGCAGTACTTC
CDR3aa: CASRGTVRQYF
j_gene: TRBJ2-7
v_gene: TRBV19
abundance: -
d_gene: -

CDR3nt: TGTGCCAGCATAAGGCGACAGGGGACCACTGAAGCTTTCTTT
CDR3aa: CASIRRQGTTEAFF
j_gene: TRBJ1-1
v_gene: TRBV2
abundance: many
d_gene: TRBD1

CDR3nt: TGTGCCACCAGCAGAGATCCAGGAGGGGCGCCCAACGAAAAACTGTTTTTT
CDR3aa: CATSRDPGGAPNEKLFF
j_gene: TRBJ1-4
v_gene: TRBV15
abundance: many
d_gene: -

CDR3nt: TGTGCCAGCAGCTCTCCTATGAACATGAAGCCTGAAGCTTTCTTT
CDR3aa: CASSSPMNMKPEAFF
j_gene: TRBJ1-1
v_gene: TRBV5-4
abundance: -
d_gene: -

CDR3nt: TGTGCCAGCAGGCCGACAAGTAATTCACCCCTCCACTTT
CDR3aa: CASRPTSNSPLHF
j_gene: TRBJ1-6
v_gene: TRBV6-1
abundance: many
d_gene: -

CDR3nt: TGCGCCAGCAACCCGGGGGGGAGGAACGAGCAGTACTTC
CDR3aa: CASNPGGRNEQYF
j_gene: TRBJ2-7
v_gene: TRBV5-1
abundance: few
d_gene: TRBD2

CDR3nt: TGTGCCTGGAGTGTTACGACAGGGGTTAGGGAAAAACTGTTTTTT
CDR3aa: CAWSVTTGVREKLFF
j_gene: TRBJ1-4
v_gene: TRBV30
abundance: -
d_gene: TRBD1

CDR3nt: TGTGCCAGCAGTTTACCCCCGGAGAGTCGGAACATTCAGTACTTC
CDR3aa: CASSLPPESRNIQYF
j_gene: TRBJ2-4
v_gene: TRBV28
abundance: many
d_gene: -

CDR3nt: TGTGCCAGCGGACAGGGGGTAAGGCAGCCCCAGCATTTT
CDR3aa: CASGQGVRQPQHF
j_gene: TRBJ1-5
v_gene: TRBV6-1
abundance: many
d_gene: TRBD1

CDR3nt: TGTGCCAGCCATCCCGGGGATAGATCTAACATTCAGTACTTC
CDR3aa: CASHPGDRSNIQYF
j_gene: TRBJ2-4
v_gene: TRBV2
abundance: many
d_gene: -

CDR3nt: TGTGCCAGCAGGGCCGAGGCTAACTATGGCTACACCTTC
CDR3aa: CASRAEANYGYTF
j_gene: TRBJ1-2
v_gene: TRBV2
abundance: many
d_gene: -

CDR3nt: TGTGCCAGCGGCAGAACAGGGGAGGATGAAGCTTTCTTT
CDR3aa: CASGRTGEDEAFF
j_gene: TRBJ1-1
v_gene: TRBV6-1
abundance: many
d_gene: TRBD1